This TCR beta chain emerged from a study of blood T cell repertoires in COVID-19 (dated by TCRdb to 2019 to 2021). Regarding the complete study: Samples from collaborators originated in the United States, Italy and Spain and spanned both the acute and convalescent phases of COVID-19. The material from the prospective study consisted of cDNA or gDNA derived from T cells, B-cell-depleted T cells, or PBMCs. Samples were obtained from the ongoing ImmuneRACE study (first 160 participants) and from 1,254 subjects provided by 6 global collaborators. The repertoires were released in a freely available public database meant as a resource for research on the immune response to SARS-CoV-2. Subjects who had been exposed to COVID-19, were actively infected with it, or had recovered from it provided the deeply sampled blood TCRbeta repertoires that made up the dataset. Where available, HLA class I and class II types were obtained from metadata supplied by the sample provider rather than from assay-based typing. Nearly every sample came with metadata listing a de-identified subject ID, COVID-19 status, age in years and sex. What the authors observed across the whole study: The amount of clinical and demographic metadata varied by source and participant and was provided uncurated.

A remark on this clone: Its antigen is still unknown. Base quality data are lacking; no much larger clone is found one base away.

Trimming accounts for 0 bases at V and 0 bases at J, while the number of junction bases matched to no gene is 4. The CDR3 sequence holds 16 residues, the cysteine and phenylalanine included. Kept here is only the CDR3 DNA, which spans 48 bases and is read in frame from base 1. In the germline V gene, CDR1 corresponds to SGHRS and CDR2 to YFSETQ. The immunoSEQ Assay, a bias-controlled multiplex PCR, was used to amplify TCRbeta CDR3 regions from genomic DNA. Turning to the authors' computational methods: The number of nucleated cells in each sample was estimated by amplification of reference gene primers within the assay. To quantify the absolute abundance of each unique TCRbeta CDR3 rearrangement, sequence reads were collapsed and filtered. Productive Simpson clonality was computed per sample as the square root of Simpson's diversity index over productive rearrangements. The table comes from immuneACCESS by way of TCRdb, which keeps in-frame sequences with V and J called. Part of the clones is missing from these tables; in studies checked, under half for an unresolved V gene and the rest for unknown reasons. Clonal size and the V and J genes are those of that table, whereas D and trimming came from the DNA. This sample has 130,000 to 150,000 clones in its table, and approximately 90% of those were observed once. The ten biggest clones cover 0.95% to 1.5% of the sample.

Participants in the prospective study were enrolled through a virtual design, were aged about 18 to 100 years, and lived in 24 United States geographic areas. To assign participants to cohorts, the prospective study relied on clinical history that participants themselves reported in a screening survey and a study questionnaire. In the prospective study, whole blood, serum and a nasopharyngeal or oropharyngeal swab were collected from each participant by mobile phlebotomists. Participants in the prospective study had the option to provide additional blood draws and questionnaires over a roughly 2-month period. Before DNA extraction, prospective study blood samples were shipped either frozen or at room temperature.

The chain employs TRBV5-1 and TRBJ2-3, and 7 junction bases match TRBD1. The sample consisted of PBMCs or T cells enriched from blood (not recorded which). The sequence was obtained from a woman aged 25 to 39 with acute COVID-19. The CDR3: CASSLETGVSTDTQYF. The DNA sequence is given as TGCGCCAGCAGCTTGGAAACAGGGGTTAGCACAGATACGCAGTATTTT.